This TCR beta chain emerged from a study of blood T cell repertoires in COVID-19. On the study more broadly: Donors in the United States, Italy and Spain gave samples during acute or convalescent COVID-19. In each case, the material was cDNA or gDNA derived from T cells, B-cell-depleted T cells, or PBMCs.

The authors' processing: Reference gene primer amplification gave estimated nucleated cell counts. Some clones are missing from TCRdb's copy, which holds only in-frame ones; the method was immunoSEQ multiplex PCR. That table gives V, J and clone size, and the DNA gave D and trimming. The sample yields 120,000 to 150,000 clones, around 90% seen once. Germline V lookup: CDR1 MDHEN, CDR2 SYDVKM. The V end was cut by 5 bases, the J end by 2 bases, with 15 bases between. This CDR3 region has 15 residues. This sequence originates from a woman aged 60-75 years with acute or convalescent COVID-19. Sequenced: peripheral blood. The rearrangement links TRBV28 to TRBJ2-5, with D possibly matching TRBD2 (5 bases). Here the CDR3 reads CASSPGSTFQETQYF. The DNA of the CDR3 is TGTGCCAGCAGTCCGGGAAGTACTTTTCAAGAGACCCAGTACTTC.